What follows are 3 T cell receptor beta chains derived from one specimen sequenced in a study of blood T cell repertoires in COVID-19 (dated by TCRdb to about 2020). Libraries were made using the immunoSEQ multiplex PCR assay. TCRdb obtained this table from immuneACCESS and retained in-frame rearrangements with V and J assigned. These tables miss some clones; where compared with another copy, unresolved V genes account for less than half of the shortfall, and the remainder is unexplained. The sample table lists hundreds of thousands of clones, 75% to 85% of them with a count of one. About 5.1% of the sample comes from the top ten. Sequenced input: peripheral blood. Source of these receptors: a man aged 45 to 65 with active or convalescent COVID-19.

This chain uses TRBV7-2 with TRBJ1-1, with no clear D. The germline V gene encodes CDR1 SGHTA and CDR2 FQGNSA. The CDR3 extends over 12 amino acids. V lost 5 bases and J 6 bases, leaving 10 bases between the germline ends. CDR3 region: CASSIRQAEAFF. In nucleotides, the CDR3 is TGTGCCAGCAGCATCCGACAAGCTGAAGCTTTCTTT.

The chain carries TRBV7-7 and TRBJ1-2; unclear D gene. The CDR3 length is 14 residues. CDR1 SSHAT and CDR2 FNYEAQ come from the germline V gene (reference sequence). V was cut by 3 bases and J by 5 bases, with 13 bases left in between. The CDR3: CASSFPLVEYGYTF. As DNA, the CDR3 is TGTGCCAGCAGCTTCCCCTTGGTCGAGTATGGCTACACCTTC.

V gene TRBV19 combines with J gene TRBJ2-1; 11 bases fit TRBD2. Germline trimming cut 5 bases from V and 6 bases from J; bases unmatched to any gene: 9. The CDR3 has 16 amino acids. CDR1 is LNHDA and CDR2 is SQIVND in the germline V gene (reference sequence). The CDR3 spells CASSRANSGRANEQFF. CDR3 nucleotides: TGTGCCAGTAGTCGAGCTAATAGCGGGAGGGCCAATGAGCAGTTCTTC. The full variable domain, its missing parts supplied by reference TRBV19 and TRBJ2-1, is DGGITQSPKYLFRKEGQNVTLSCEQNLNHDAMYWYRQDPGQGLRLIYYSQIVNDFQKGDIAEGYSVSREKKESFPLTVTSAQKNPTAFYLCASSRANSGRANEQFFGPGTRLTVL.